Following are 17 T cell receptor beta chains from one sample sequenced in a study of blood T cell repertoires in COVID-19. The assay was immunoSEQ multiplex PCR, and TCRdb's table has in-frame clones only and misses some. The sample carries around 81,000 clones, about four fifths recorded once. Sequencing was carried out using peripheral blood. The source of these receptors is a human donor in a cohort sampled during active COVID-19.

The CDR3 bases are TGTGCCAGCAGTGATGTTATTGCGGGGGGTTCCACCGGGGAGCTGTTTTTT. Residues: CASSDVIAGGSTGELFF. The chain uses TRBV6-1 and TRBJ2-2, with 8 bases fitting TRBD2. The germline V gene has CDR1 MNHNS and CDR2 SASEGT. V lost 3 bases and J lost 4; bases outside the gene matches: 10. The length of the CDR3 is 17 residues.

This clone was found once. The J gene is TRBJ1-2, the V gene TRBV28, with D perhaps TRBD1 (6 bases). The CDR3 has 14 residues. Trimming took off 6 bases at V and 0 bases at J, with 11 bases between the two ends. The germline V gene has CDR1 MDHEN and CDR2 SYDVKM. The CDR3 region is CASRETGTNYGYTF. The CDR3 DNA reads TGTGCCAGCAGAGAGACAGGAACTAACTATGGCTACACCTTC.

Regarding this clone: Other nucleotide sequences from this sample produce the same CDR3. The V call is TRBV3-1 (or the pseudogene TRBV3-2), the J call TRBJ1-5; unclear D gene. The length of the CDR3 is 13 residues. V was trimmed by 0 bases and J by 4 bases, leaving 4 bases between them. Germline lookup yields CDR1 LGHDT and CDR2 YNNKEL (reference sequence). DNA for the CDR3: TGTGCCAGCAGCCAAGACCTAAATCAGCCCCAGCATTTT. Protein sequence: CASSQDLNQPQHF.

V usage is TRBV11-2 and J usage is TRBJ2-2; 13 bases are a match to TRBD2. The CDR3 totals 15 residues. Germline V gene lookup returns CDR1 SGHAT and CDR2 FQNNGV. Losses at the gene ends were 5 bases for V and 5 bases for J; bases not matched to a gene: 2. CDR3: CASSRTSGGTGELFF. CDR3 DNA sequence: TGTGCCAGCAGCCGGACTAGCGGGGGAACCGGGGAGCTGTTTTTT.

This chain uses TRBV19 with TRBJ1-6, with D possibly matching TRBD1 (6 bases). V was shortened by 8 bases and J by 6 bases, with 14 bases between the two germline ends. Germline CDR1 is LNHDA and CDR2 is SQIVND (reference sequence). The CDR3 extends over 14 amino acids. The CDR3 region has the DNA TGTGCCAGTCACCCCGGACAGCTTAATTCACCCCTCCACTTT. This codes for CASHPGQLNSPLHF.

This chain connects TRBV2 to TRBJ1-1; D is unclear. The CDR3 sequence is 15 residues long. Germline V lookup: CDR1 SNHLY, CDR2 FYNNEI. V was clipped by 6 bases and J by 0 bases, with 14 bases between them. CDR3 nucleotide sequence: TGTGCCAGCAGGGTATTCGAGGGCGTGAACACTGAAGCTTTCTTT. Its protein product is CASRVFEGVNTEAFF.

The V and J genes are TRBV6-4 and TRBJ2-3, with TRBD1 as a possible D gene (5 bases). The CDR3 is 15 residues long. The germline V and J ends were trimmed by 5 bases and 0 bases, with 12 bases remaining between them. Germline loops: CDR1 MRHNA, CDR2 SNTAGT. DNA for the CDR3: TGTGCCAGCAGTCAACAGGTCTCTAGCACAGATACGCAGTATTTT. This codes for CASSQQVSSTDTQYF.

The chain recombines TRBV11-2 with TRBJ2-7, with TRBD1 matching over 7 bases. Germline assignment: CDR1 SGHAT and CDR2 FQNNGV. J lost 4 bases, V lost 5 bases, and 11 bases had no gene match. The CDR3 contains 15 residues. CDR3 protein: CASSARQGYTYEQYF. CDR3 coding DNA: TGTGCCAGCAGCGCCCGACAGGGATACACTTACGAGCAGTACTTC.

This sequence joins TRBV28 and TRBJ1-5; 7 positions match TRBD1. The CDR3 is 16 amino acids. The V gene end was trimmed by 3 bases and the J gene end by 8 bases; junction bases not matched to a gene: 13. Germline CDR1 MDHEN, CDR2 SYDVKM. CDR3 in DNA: TGTGCCAGCAGTTTGTGGACAGGAAGGGGAAGGGAGCCCCAGCATTTT. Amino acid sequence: CASSLWTGRGREPQHF.

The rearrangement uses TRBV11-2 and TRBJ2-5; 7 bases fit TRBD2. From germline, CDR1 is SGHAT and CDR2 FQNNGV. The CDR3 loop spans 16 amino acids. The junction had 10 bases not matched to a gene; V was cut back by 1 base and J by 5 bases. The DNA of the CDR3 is TGTGCCAGCAGCTTAGGATCAAGTTTGACTAGCGAGACCCAGTACTTC. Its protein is CASSLGSSLTSETQYF.

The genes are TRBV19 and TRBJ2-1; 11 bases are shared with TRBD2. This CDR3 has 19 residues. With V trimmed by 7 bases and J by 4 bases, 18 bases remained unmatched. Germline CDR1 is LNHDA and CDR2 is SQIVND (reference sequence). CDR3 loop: CASTAVILAGAQVYNEQFF. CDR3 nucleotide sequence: TGTGCCAGTACCGCCGTCATACTAGCGGGGGCCCAAGTTTACAATGAGCAGTTCTTC.

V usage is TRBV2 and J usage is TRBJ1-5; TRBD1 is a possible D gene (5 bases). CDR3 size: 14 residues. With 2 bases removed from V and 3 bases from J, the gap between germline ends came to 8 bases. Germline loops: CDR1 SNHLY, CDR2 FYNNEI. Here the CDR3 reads CASSELTDNQPQHF. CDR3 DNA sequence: TGTGCCAGCAGTGAATTGACAGACAATCAGCCCCAGCATTTT.

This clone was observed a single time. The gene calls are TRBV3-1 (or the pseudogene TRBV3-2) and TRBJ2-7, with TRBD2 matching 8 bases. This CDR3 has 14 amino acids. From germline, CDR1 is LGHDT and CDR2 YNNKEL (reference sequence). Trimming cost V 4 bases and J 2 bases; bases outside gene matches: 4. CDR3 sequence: CASSRGAGAYEQYF. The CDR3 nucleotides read TGTGCCAGCAGCCGGGGAGCGGGAGCCTACGAGCAGTACTTC.

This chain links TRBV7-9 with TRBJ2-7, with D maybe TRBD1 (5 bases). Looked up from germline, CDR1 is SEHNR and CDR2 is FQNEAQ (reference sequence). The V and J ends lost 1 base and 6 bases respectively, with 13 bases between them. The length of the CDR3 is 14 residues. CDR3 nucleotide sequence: TGTGCCAGCAGCTTAGGGCAGGGTCTTCTCGAGCAGTACTTC. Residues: CASSLGQGLLEQYF. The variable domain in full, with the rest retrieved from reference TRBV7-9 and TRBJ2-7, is DTGVSQNPRHKITKRGQNVTFRCDPISEHNRLYWYRQTLGQGPEFLTYFQNEAQLEKSRLLSDRFSAERPKGSFSTLEIQRTEQGDSAMYLCASSLGQGLLEQYFGPGTRLTVT.

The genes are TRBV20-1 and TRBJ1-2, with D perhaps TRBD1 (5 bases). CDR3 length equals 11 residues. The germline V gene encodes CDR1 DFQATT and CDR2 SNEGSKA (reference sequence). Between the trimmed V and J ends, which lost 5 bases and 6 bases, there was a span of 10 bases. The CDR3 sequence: CSAFGGNGYTF. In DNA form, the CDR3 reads TGCAGTGCTTTCGGGGGAAATGGCTACACCTTC.

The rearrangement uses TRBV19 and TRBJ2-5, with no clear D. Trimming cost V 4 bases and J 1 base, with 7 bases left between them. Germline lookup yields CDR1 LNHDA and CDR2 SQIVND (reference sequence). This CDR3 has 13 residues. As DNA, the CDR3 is TGTGCCAGTAGTACTTCCCCCCAAGAGACCCAGTACTTC. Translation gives CASSTSPQETQYF. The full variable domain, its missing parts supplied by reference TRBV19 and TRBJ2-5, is DGGITQSPKYLFRKEGQNVTLSCEQNLNHDAMYWYRQDPGQGLRLIYYSQIVNDFQKGDIAEGYSVSREKKESFPLTVTSAQKNPTAFYLCASSTSPQETQYFGPGTRLLVL.

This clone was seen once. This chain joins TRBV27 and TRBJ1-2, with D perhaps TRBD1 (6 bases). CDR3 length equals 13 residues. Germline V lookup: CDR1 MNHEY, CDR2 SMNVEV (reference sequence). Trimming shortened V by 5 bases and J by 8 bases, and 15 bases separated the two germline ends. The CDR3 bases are TGTGCCAGCAGTGCTACAGGGCCGGCGGGCTACACCTTC. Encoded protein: CASSATGPAGYTF.